There are a few counts of the clone carrying this T cell receptor beta chain. The target antigen is unknown. The TCR beta CDR3 regions underwent amplification using RNA transcripts as the source. The study used the HTBI primer set for a first-round RT-PCR of the TCR CDR3. Via MiXCR, TCRdb re-called the multiplex PCR reads, giving one row per CDR3 protein. The sample includes roughly 750,000 distinct CDR3 sequences, roughly 17% of them seen just once. These data come from a study of T cells in Graves' hyperthyroidism and ophthalmopathy. Study summary: Peripheral blood was taken when the disease was first diagnosed, before any treatment began. Study observations and caveats: Blood also carried most thyroid clonotypes expanded above 0.001. Ophthalmopathy was distinguished from stable hyperthyroidism by 13 V-J signatures.

Pregnant or lactating patients were excluded, as were those with uncontrolled infection or other autoimmune disease. The receptor comes from a man between 18 and 35 years old with Graves' hyperthyroidism. Material: blood.

As DNA, the CDR3 is TGTGCCATCAGTGAAAGTAGTTCGGAGTCGGGGGGCCAGACCTACGAGCAGTACTTC. Protein product: CAISESSSESGGQTYEQYF. V gene TRBV10-3 combines with J gene TRBJ2-7, with D perhaps matching TRBD2 (7 bases). V gave up 3 bases and J gave up 2 bases, with 26 bases separating them. The CDR3 spans 19 residues. Per germline, CDR1 ENHRY and CDR2 SYGVKD.